A selection of T cell receptor beta chains follows, all from one sample in a study of blood T cell repertoires in COVID-19. Method: immunoSEQ multiplex PCR; TCRdb's copy keeps in-frame clones and lacks some. The sample carries 250,000 to 350,000 clones, about 85% recorded once. Material for sequencing was peripheral blood. These receptors all stem from a woman between 50 and 59 years old who had recovered from COVID-19. Each CDR3 is given with its conserved first and last residue. A D gene is named only where the DNA matches it firmly. Size tells how often a clone was seen (once, few, many) or the class of an expanded clone, and some rows leave it out.

V,size,J,D,DNA,CDR3
TRBV7-9,-,TRBJ1-1,-,TGTGCCAGCAGCTTAACTGGGCCGAGGAACACTGAAGCTTTCTTT,CASSLTGPRNTEAFF
TRBV7-2,-,TRBJ2-3,-,TGTGCCAGCAGCTTGGACTACACAGATACGCAGTATTTT,CASSLDYTDTQYF
TRBV20-1,-,TRBJ1-2,-,TGCAGTGCTAGTATGGGGGGAGGAACCGGCTACACCTTC,CSASMGGGTGYTF
TRBV7-3,-,TRBJ2-2,TRBD2,TGTGCCAGCAGTTCACTAGCGGGGTACACCGGGGAGCTGTTTTTT,CASSSLAGYTGELFF
TRBV5-1,-,TRBJ1-6,-,TGCGCCCGCAGCATCGGGTGGGGGGGTGGAGATAATTCACCCCTCCACTTT,CARSIGWGGGDNSPLHF
TRBV7-3,-,TRBJ2-1,TRBD2,TGTGCCAGCAGCTTCGGGACTAGCGGGGGATACAATGAGCAGTTCTTC,CASSFGTSGGYNEQFF
TRBV28,-,TRBJ2-7,-,TGTGCCAGCAGTTTGAACGCAGGGGAGCAGTACTTC,CASSLNAGEQYF
TRBV7-2,-,TRBJ2-3,-,TGTGCCAGCAGCTTTATCGGGGGAAGCACAGATACGCAGTATTTT,CASSFIGGSTDTQYF
TRBV19,many,TRBJ1-1,-,TGTGCCAGTAGTGAAACTAGACCCACTGAAGCTTTCTTT,CASSETRPTEAFF
TRBV3-1/TRBV3-2,-,TRBJ1-1,-,TGTGCCAGCAGCCTATACAGGGACGTGGGCACTGAAGCTTTCTTT,CASSLYRDVGTEAFF
TRBV11-2,-,TRBJ2-3,-,TGTGCCAGCAGCTTAAGCACACAGGCCCTCGCAGATACGCAGTATTTT,CASSLSTQALADTQYF
TRBV7-9,-,TRBJ1-2,-,TGTGCCAGCAGCACCGGACAGAACTATGGCTACACCTTC,CASSTGQNYGYTF
TRBV30,-,TRBJ1-2,-,TGTGCCTGGAAATCCCAAGGGGTAGCGGCAGGGTATGGCTACACCTTC,CAWKSQGVAAGYGYTF
TRBV7-6,once,TRBJ1-1,TRBD1,TGTGCCAGCAGCTTAAACCCGCCAGGGGGAGAGACTGAAGCTTTCTTT,CASSLNPPGGETEAFF
TRBV3-1/TRBV3-2,-,TRBJ2-3,-,TGTGCCAGCAGCCAAACAATGGATAGATGGGGAGCGCAGTATTTT,CASSQTMDRWGAQYF
TRBV19,-,TRBJ2-7,TRBD1,TGTGCCAGTAGTGGACCGGGACAGGGGGCCTACGAGCAGTACTTC,CASSGPGQGAYEQYF
TRBV18,-,TRBJ2-3,-,TGTGCCAGCTCACCCCTAGCGACACACACAGATACGCAGTATTTT,CASSPLATHTDTQYF
TRBV28,-,TRBJ1-4,-,TGTGCCAGCAGTTTATTAAATGAAAAACTGTTTTTT,CASSLLNEKLFF
TRBV27,-,TRBJ1-2,-,TGTGCCAGCTGGGGGGGGTATGGCTACACCTTC,CASWGGYGYTF
TRBV30,-,TRBJ2-7,-,TGTGCCTGGAGTAGGACGAGCGGATCCTACGAGCAGTACTTC,CAWSRTSGSYEQYF
TRBV4-3,-,TRBJ2-1,TRBD2,TGCGCCAGCAGCCGATTAGCGGGGACACCCTTTAATGAGCAGTTCTTC,CASSRLAGTPFNEQFF
TRBV5-1,-,TRBJ1-2,TRBD1,TGCGCCAGCAGCTTCGGGACAGGGAGTAACTATGGCTACACCTTC,CASSFGTGSNYGYTF
TRBV19,-,TRBJ2-3,-,TGTGCCAGTAGTATACTTCGCAGGGCTAGCACAGATACGCAGTATTTT,CASSILRRASTDTQYF
TRBV10-3,-,TRBJ2-7,-,TGTGCCATCAGTGAGTTCGGTGGGGGCGTATACGAGCAGTACTTC,CAISEFGGGVYEQYF
TRBV7-2,-,TRBJ1-2,-,TGTGCCAGCAGCTTCCCGGGAAGGGGCTACACCTTC,CASSFPGRGYTF
TRBV30,once,TRBJ2-3,TRBD1,TGTGCCTGGAGCACGACAGGGGGAGCCACAGATACGCAGTATTTT,CAWSTTGGATDTQYF
TRBV27,medium-sized,TRBJ2-7,TRBD2,TGTGCCAGCAGGCACCATGGACTAGCGGCCTCCTACGAGCAGTACTTC,CASRHHGLAASYEQYF
TRBV6-5,-,TRBJ1-2,-,TGTGCCAGCAGTCCACGAACCGGGTTATATGGCTACACCTTC,CASSPRTGLYGYTF
TRBV6-5,-,TRBJ2-6,-,TGTGCCAGCAGTTACGACAGTTCCCTGATAACCGTCCTGACTTTC,CASSYDSSLITVLTF
TRBV4-3,once,TRBJ1-3,-,TGCGCCAGCAGCCAAGAGGTCAGCGCCTACCTAGACGGAAACACCATATATTTT,CASSQEVSAYLDGNTIYF
TRBV6-2/TRBV6-3,-,TRBJ2-7,TRBD1,TGTGCCAGCAGTTACCCGAGACAGGGGGTGTACGAGCAGTACTTC,CASSYPRQGVYEQYF
TRBV4-3,once,TRBJ2-7,TRBD1,TGCGCCAGCAGCCAAGACTACAGGGGAAACTACGAGCAGTACTTC,CASSQDYRGNYEQYF
TRBV7-6,-,TRBJ1-1,-,TGTGCCAGCAGACAAGGGGCTGAAGCTTTCTTT,CASRQGAEAFF
TRBV29-1,-,TRBJ2-5,TRBD1,TGCAGCGTTGCGGGACAGGCGGCAGACGCCCAGTACTTC,CSVAGQAADAQYF
TRBV14,-,TRBJ1-3,-,TGTGCCAGCAGCCAAGATTGTCACAGCAACACTTCTGGAAACACCATATATTTT,CASSQDCHSNTSGNTIYF
TRBV9,-,TRBJ2-7,-,TGTGCCAGCAGCCCCGGGGATCACTACGAGCAGTACTTC,CASSPGDHYEQYF
TRBV12-5,-,TRBJ2-1,TRBD2,TGTGCTAGTGAAAGAGCGGGAGGGCCAGGTGGAAATGAGCAGTTCTTC,CASERAGGPGGNEQFF
TRBV28,-,TRBJ2-3,-,TGTGCCAGCAGTGCTTCGGTTAATACGCAGTATTTT,CASSASVNTQYF
TRBV7-2,-,TRBJ1-4,TRBD1,TGTGCCAGCAGGAACAGGGGTTCTAACGAAAAACTGTTTTTT,CASRNRGSNEKLFF
TRBV7-6,once,TRBJ2-2,TRBD2,TGTGCCAGCAGCTCGTCCAGCGGGAGGGCCGGGGAGCTGTTTTTT,CASSSSSGRAGELFF
TRBV7-8,-,TRBJ2-3,TRBD2,TGTGCCAGCAGCCCACGGACTAGCGGGAACCGGGGCACGCAGTATTTT,CASSPRTSGNRGTQYF
TRBV28,-,TRBJ1-4,-,TGTGCCAGCAGTCAGGAGGGTGCGAATGAAAAACTGTTTTTT,CASSQEGANEKLFF